The 16 T cell receptor beta chains below all came from one sample that was sequenced in a study of vaccination effects on CD4 cells after COVID-19. Antigen-specific CD4+ T cell clonotypes were called by their expansion after viral peptide-pool culture in ViraFEST. Investigators separated out CD4+ T cells once around eleven days of culture had passed. Previously uninfected by SARS-CoV-2, the vaccine recipients also showed negative nucleocapsid antibodies. These receptors have no known antigen. Sequenced by immunoSEQ multiplex PCR; TCRdb stores in-frame clones only, minus some. The sample consists of 65,000 to 90,000 clones, roughly 79% of them appearing once. The sample here was CD4+ T cells from PBMCs cultured with SARS-CoV-2 spike peptides, taken before COVID-19 vaccination. Receptors were obtained from a human donor who received a COVID-19 vaccine.

The rearrangement joins TRBV19 to TRBJ1-4; weak D call: TRBD1 (6 bases). Germline CDR1 LNHDA, CDR2 SQIVND (reference sequence). Trimming took 2 bases from V and 5 from J, leaving 9 bases between them. The CDR3 has 14 residues. This chain's CDR3 is CASSIRDKNEKLFF. CDR3 nucleotide sequence: TGTGCCAGTAGTATAAGGGACAAAAATGAAAAACTGTTTTTT.

The chain combines TRBV10-3 with TRBJ2-5, with D perhaps TRBD1 or TRBD2 (5 bases each). Germline V lookup: CDR1 ENHRY, CDR2 SYGVKD. The CDR3 is made up of 14 amino acids. V lost 6 bases, J lost 5 bases, and 16 bases lay in between. Here the CDR3 DNA reads TGTGCCATCAGCCGGGCTCCGGGGCAGGAGACCCAGTACTTC. It encodes CAISRAPGQETQYF.

The chain combines TRBV2 with TRBJ1-1; D not certain. Trimming shortened V by 6 bases and J by 3 bases, and 14 bases separated the two germline ends. Looked up from germline, CDR1 is SNHLY and CDR2 is FYNNEI. The CDR3 length is 14 residues. CDR3 coding DNA: TGTGCCAGCAGAGTATATGAACGTGACACTGAAGCTTTCTTT. It encodes CASRVYERDTEAFF.

This chain links TRBV4-3 with TRBJ1-2; tentatively, D is TRBD1 (5 bases). V was trimmed by 3 bases and J by 8 bases, leaving 16 bases between them. This CDR3 comprises 14 residues. Germline V gene lookup returns CDR1 LGHNA and CDR2 YSLEER. The CDR3 DNA is TGCGCCAGCAGCCACCAAACAGGCATAGGAGGCTACACCTTC. Its protein is CASSHQTGIGGYTF.

This chain links TRBV6-5 with TRBJ1-5, with D perhaps TRBD1 (5 bases). Germline CDR1 reads MNHEY; CDR2 reads SVGAGI. The ends were cut back, 10 bases at V and 3 bases at J, with 13 bases in the middle. The CDR3 contains 13 residues. CDR3 in amino acids: CATRASFNQPQHF. The CDR3 nucleotides read TGTGCCACCAGGGCCTCCTTCAATCAGCCCCAGCATTTT.

The J gene is TRBJ1-2, the V gene TRBV28; D is unclear. Per germline, CDR1 MDHEN and CDR2 SYDVKM. Trimming left V 5 bases short and J 8 bases short, with 15 bases between. The CDR3 runs 13 residues. CDR3 loop: CASSEISGLGYTF. For the CDR3, the DNA is TGTGCCAGCAGTGAAATCTCGGGCTTAGGCTACACCTTC.

This clone was found a few times. J is TRBJ1-1 and V is TRBV18, with 7 bases fitting TRBD1. V dropped 4 bases and J dropped 2; count of bases not matched to a gene: 13. This CDR3 region has 17 residues. Germline V gives CDR1 KGHSH, CDR2 LQKENI. CDR3 residues: CASSRNAGTADNTEAFF. CDR3 bases: TGTGCCAGCTCACGCAACGCGGGGACAGCCGATAACACTGAAGCTTTCTTT.

The rearrangement links TRBV6-6 to TRBJ1-5; D is undetermined. CDR3 length: 14 amino acids. V lost 0 bases to trimming and J lost 4 bases, with 7 bases between them. The germline V gene has CDR1 MNHNY and CDR2 SVGAGI (reference sequence). The CDR3 here is CASSYSIGNQPQHF. CDR3 nucleotides: TGTGCCAGCAGTTACTCGATAGGTAATCAGCCCCAGCATTTT.

The rearrangement uses TRBV12-2 and TRBJ2-7; TRBD2 is the table's D call, not checked against the DNA. TRBV12-2 is a known pseudogene. This CDR3 has 15 residues. Here the CDR3 reads CASRLVGDPTYEQYV. In DNA form, the CDR3 reads TGTGCAAGTCGCTTAGTCGGTGATCCCACTTACGAGCAGTACGTC.

CDR3 sequence reads: CASSLDRQLYNEQFF. Written as DNA, the CDR3 is TGTGCCAGCAGCTTGGACAGACAATTATACAATGAGCAGTTCTTC. The chain combines TRBV7-2 with TRBJ2-1; maybe TRBD1 (6 bases). V lost 3 bases and J 4 bases, leaving 13 bases between the germline ends. Germline V gives CDR1 SGHTA, CDR2 FQGNSA. This CDR3 has 15 residues.

The rearrangement joins TRBV6-1 to TRBJ2-7, with D perhaps matching TRBD1 (6 bases). Germline CDR1 and CDR2: MNHNS and SASEGT. V was clipped by 2 bases and J by 5 bases, with 25 bases between them. The CDR3 runs to 18 residues. CDR3 in amino acids: CASSESGVGGPLRDEQYV. The CDR3 DNA is TGTGCCAGCAGTGAAAGTGGAGTAGGGGGACCGCTACGTGACGAGCAGTACGTC.

J is TRBJ1-5 and V is TRBV7-2, with D tentatively TRBD1 (5 bases). This CDR3 is built from 13 residues. CDR1 SGHTA and CDR2 FQGNSA come from the germline V gene. The V end was cut by 6 bases, the J end by 6 bases, with 12 bases between. Here the CDR3 reads CASSWDGAQPQHF. The CDR3 coding sequence is TGTGCCAGCAGTTGGGACGGGGCTCAGCCCCAGCATTTT.

The J gene is TRBJ1-4, the V gene TRBV2; 9 positions match TRBD1. CDR1 and CDR2 from the germline V gene are SNHLY and FYNNEI. The CDR3 runs 15 residues. J gave up 8 bases and V 3 bases, and 7 bases lay outside the gene matches. CDR3 bases: TGTGCCAGCAGTGACGGGGACAGGGTCGACGAAAAACTGTTTTTT. This sequence encodes CASSDGDRVDEKLFF.

This sequence joins TRBV18 and TRBJ2-3; 11 nucleotides align to TRBD2. V dropped 8 bases and J dropped 1; count of bases not matched to a gene: 5. Germline V gene data show CDR1 as KGHSH and CDR2 as LQKENI. The CDR3 is 15 residues long. CDR3 in amino acids: CASAGTSGRTDTQYF. The CDR3 nucleotides read TGTGCCAGCGCCGGGACTAGCGGTCGCACAGATACGCAGTATTTT.

The rearrangement links TRBV6-5 to TRBJ1-3, with D unresolved. V was clipped by 0 bases and J by 3 bases, with 6 bases between them. Germline values: CDR1 MNHEY, CDR2 SVGAGI. The CDR3 runs 14 residues. The CDR3 is CASSYSKSGNTIYF. CDR3 nucleotides: TGTGCCAGCAGTTACTCGAAGAGTGGAAACACCATATATTTT.

V and J are TRBV2 and TRBJ1-4; maybe TRBD1 (5 bases). CDR3 length: 16 residues. Deletions cut 6 bases from V and 3 bases from J, with 17 bases between. Germline CDR1 and CDR2: SNHLY and FYNNEI. In DNA, the CDR3 is TGTGCCAGCAGCTCCGACCGGGACCGTTCTAATGAAAAACTGTTTTTT. Its protein is CASSSDRDRSNEKLFF.